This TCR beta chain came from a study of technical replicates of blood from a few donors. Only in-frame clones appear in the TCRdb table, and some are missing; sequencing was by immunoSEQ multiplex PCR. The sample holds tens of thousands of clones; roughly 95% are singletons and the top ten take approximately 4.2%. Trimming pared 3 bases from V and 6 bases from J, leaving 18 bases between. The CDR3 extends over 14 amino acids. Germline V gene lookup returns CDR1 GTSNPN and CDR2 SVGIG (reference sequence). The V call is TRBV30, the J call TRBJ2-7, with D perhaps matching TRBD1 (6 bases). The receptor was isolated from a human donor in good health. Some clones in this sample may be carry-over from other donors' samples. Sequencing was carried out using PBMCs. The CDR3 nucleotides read TGTGCCTGGAGGAGACCGGGACAAACTACCGAGCAGTACTTC. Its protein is CAWRRPGQTTEQYF.